The 13 T cell receptor beta chains given below trace back to one sample, sequenced in a study of STAT5B mutations in CD4+ large granular lymphocyte leukemia. Repertoires were generated with immunoSEQ multiplex PCR, while TCRdb's copy carries only in-frame clones and drops some. Of around 33,000 clones in the sample, 69% were seen once. The material sequenced was CD4+ T cells from blood buffy coats. Receptor source: a human donor in good health.

This chain uses TRBV18 with TRBJ1-2, with D hard to call. CDR1 is KGHSH and CDR2 is LQKENI in the germline V gene. CDR3 length: 13 amino acids. Trimming removed 2 bases at V and 7 bases at J, with 11 bases between. DNA of the CDR3: TGTGCCAGCTCACCAGTCCCTAATGGTGGCTACACCTTC. It codes for CASSPVPNGGYTF.

The chain links TRBV7-9 to TRBJ2-7; TRBD1 aligns across 9 bases. Germline CDR1 and CDR2: SEHNR and FQNEAQ (reference sequence). CDR3 length: 15 residues. Trimming removed 8 bases from V and 4 bases from J; junction bases left unmatched: 12. The CDR3 DNA is TGTGCCAGCGGCCGGGGACAGGGTCGATTTTACGAGCAGTACTTC. Translated: CASGRGQGRFYEQYF.

The CDR3 DNA reads as TGCGCCAGCAGCCAAGAGGGATCGGGGGGAGAGACCCAGTACTTC. Its translation: CASSQEGSGGETQYF. V gene TRBV4-3 combines with J gene TRBJ2-5; 7 bases line up with TRBD2. The CDR3 contains 15 residues. V lost 0 bases to trimming and J lost 4 bases; unmatched junction nucleotides: 5. CDR1 and CDR2 (germline): LGHNA, YSLEER.

The chain couples TRBV6-5 to TRBJ2-7; D is undetermined. CDR3 length: 15 amino acids. The germline gives CDR1 MNHEY, CDR2 SVGAGI. The V end lost 9 bases, the J end lost 3 bases, and 21 bases lay between the germline ends. CDR3 loop: CARVDPARWFYEQYF. For the CDR3, the DNA is TGTGCCAGGGTCGATCCGGCCCGCTGGTTCTACGAGCAGTACTTC.

This clone appeared a few times. The chain has TRBV5-1 and TRBJ1-3; possible D gene TRBD1, 5 bases. Trimming removed 0 bases from V and 2 bases from J, with 6 bases in between. In germline, CDR1 is SGHRS, CDR2 YFSETQ. The CDR3 loop spans 14 amino acids. For the CDR3, the DNA is TGCGCCAGCAGCTTGGGAGGGGCTGGAAACACCATATATTTT. Its protein product is CASSLGGAGNTIYF.

The chain has TRBV19 and TRBJ1-1; D not certain. V shed 7 bases and J shed 4 bases, with 22 bases lying between them. The CDR3 has 16 amino acids. Germline-derived CDR1 and CDR2 are LNHDA and SQIVND (reference sequence). In DNA form, the CDR3 reads TGTGCCAGTACCTCCGGCAAAACAGCGTCCGCCACTGAAGCTTTCTTT. Residues: CASTSGKTASATEAFF.

The chain recombines TRBV5-1 with TRBJ1-2, with D possibly TRBD1 on 6 matching bases. V lost 4 bases to trimming and J lost 0 bases, with 13 bases between them. The CDR3 loop spans 15 amino acids. From germline, CDR1 is SGHRS and CDR2 YFSETQ. CDR3 coding DNA: TGCGCCAGCAGCCTCCGGACAGAGGCTAACTATGGCTACACCTTC. Residues: CASSLRTEANYGYTF.

J is TRBJ1-3 and V is TRBV6-5; D is uncertain. The CDR3 has 13 residues. The germline V and J ends were trimmed by 4 bases and 1 base, with 5 bases remaining between them. The V gene's germline CDR1 is MNHEY and CDR2 SVGAGI. The CDR3 reads CASSFGSGNTIYF. The CDR3 region has the DNA TGTGCCAGCAGTTTCGGGTCTGGAAACACCATATATTTT.

The chain has TRBV5-6 and TRBJ1-6; D is unresolved. The CDR3 runs 17 residues. V was pared by 0 bases and J by 0 bases, with 10 bases between. Germline V gene data show CDR1 as SGHDT and CDR2 as YYEEEE. DNA for the CDR3: TGTGCCAGCAGCTTGGGCAGGAGAAACTCCTATAATTCACCCCTCCACTTT. It encodes CASSLGRRNSYNSPLHF.

This rearrangement joins TRBV7-6 to TRBJ2-7; D may be TRBD1 (6 bases). The CDR3 is 13 amino acids. Germline V gene sequence: CDR1 SGHVS, CDR2 FNYEAQ. V lost 5 bases to trimming and J lost 3 bases, with 11 bases between them. CDR3 sequence (DNA): TGTGCCAGCAGCGGGGGCTCTGACTACGAGCAGTACTTC. This gives the protein CASSGGSDYEQYF.

V usage is TRBV5-1 and J usage is TRBJ2-1; the D gene is possibly TRBD2 (6 bases). The germline V gene encodes CDR1 SGHRS and CDR2 YFSETQ. CDR3 length: 15 residues. V gave up 5 bases and J gave up 5 bases, with 17 bases separating them. CDR3 amino acids: CASSSAGRRDNEQFF. The DNA for the CDR3 is TGCGCCAGCAGTTCGGCAGGTAGGAGGGACAATGAGCAGTTCTTC.

The chain links TRBV18 to TRBJ1-5; TRBD1 aligns across 9 bases. Germline V gene sequence: CDR1 KGHSH, CDR2 LQKENI. Trimming cost V 4 bases and J 7 bases; bases outside gene matches: 5. The CDR3 sequence is 14 residues long. The CDR3 region is CASSQGQGGQPQHF. DNA of the CDR3: TGTGCCAGCTCACAGGGACAGGGCGGGCAGCCCCAGCATTTT.

The chain couples TRBV6-1 to TRBJ2-3; no definite D call. This CDR3 has 14 amino acids. Germline CDR1 is MNHNS and CDR2 is SASEGT. The ends were cut back, 4 bases at V and 4 bases at J, with 12 bases in the middle. The CDR3 DNA sequence: TGTGCCAGCAGTGTACTGTCCGTAGCAGATACGCAGTATTTT. Residues: CASSVLSVADTQYF.